Below, 23 T cell receptor beta chains from the same sample are listed, as sequenced in a study of shared T cell receptors in the human thymus (dated by TCRdb to the early 2020s). Library preparation was by the immunoSEQ multiplex PCR assay. The clones in this table, taken by TCRdb from immuneACCESS, are in-frame only. Not every clone is retained; where verified, under half of the shortfall comes from an unresolved V gene, and the cause of the rest is unknown. The sample records more than 300,000 clones, 95% of which are singletons. The ten largest clones represent 0.015% to 0.025% of the sample. The specimen sequenced was thymocytes. These TCRs come from a human donor.

The chain links TRBV15 to TRBJ2-6; TRBD1 matches at 7 bases. V was clipped by 8 bases and J by 1 base; unmatched bases: 11. This CDR3 contains 17 residues. CDR1 is LNHNV and CDR2 is YYDKDF in the germline V gene (reference sequence). CDR3 residues: CATRRDSPSSGANVLTF. CDR3 coding DNA: TGTGCCACCCGCCGGGACAGCCCTAGTTCTGGGGCCAACGTCCTGACTTTC.

The V call is TRBV29-1, the J call TRBJ1-5, with D uncertain. There are 13 residues in the CDR3. The germline V and J ends were trimmed by 1 base and 1 base, with 5 bases remaining between them. Germline lookup yields CDR1 SQVTM and CDR2 ANQGSEA. The CDR3 DNA reads TGCAGCGTTGAAGTCCGAAGCAATCAGCCCCAGCATTTT. Translating it yields CSVEVRSNQPQHF. The variable domain in full, with the rest retrieved from reference TRBV29-1 and TRBJ1-5, is SAVISQKPSRDICQRGTSLTIQCQVDSQVTMMFWYRQQPGQSLTLIATANQGSEATYESGFVIDKFPISRPNLTFSTLTVSNMSPEDSSIYLCSVEVRSNQPQHFGDGTRLSIL.

This clone is a singleton in its sample. The rearrangement links TRBV6-5 to TRBJ2-4; TRBD1 matches at 9 bases. Germline V lookup: CDR1 MNHEY, CDR2 SVGAGI. V lost 6 bases to trimming and J lost 1 base; unmatched junction nucleotides: 4. The CDR3 runs to 15 residues. The CDR3 region is CASRLGQGAKNIQYF. The CDR3 DNA follows: TGTGCCAGCAGGCTCGGACAGGGGGCCAAAAACATTCAGTACTTC.

V is TRBV20-1 and J is TRBJ2-1; D not certain. V lost 3 bases, J lost 5 bases, and 5 bases lay in between. CDR3 length: 11 residues. In germline, CDR1 is DFQATT, CDR2 SNEGSKA (reference sequence). Written as DNA, the CDR3 is TGCAGTGCTAGTCACGACAATGAGCAGTTCTTC. Translated, it gives CSASHDNEQFF.

CDR3 protein: CASSQLASDRGRPYEQYF. The CDR3 DNA follows: TGCGCCAGCAGCCAATTGGCCAGCGACAGGGGAAGACCCTACGAGCAGTACTTC. The chain carries TRBV4-3 and TRBJ2-7; TRBD1 aligns across 8 bases. Losses at the gene ends were 2 bases for V and 2 bases for J; bases not matched to a gene: 14. This CDR3 contains 18 residues. Per germline, CDR1 LGHNA and CDR2 YSLEER.

This chain joins TRBV28 and TRBJ1-4, with D possibly being TRBD1 (6 bases). Germline lookup yields CDR1 MDHEN and CDR2 SYDVKM. V was cut by 2 bases and J by 10 bases, with 17 bases left in between. This CDR3 comprises 15 residues. CDR3 DNA sequence: TGTGCCAGCAGTTTAGATGGGGGGCGACTCAGAAAACTGTTTTTT. It specifies CASSLDGGRLRKLFF.

The V and J genes are TRBV6-6 and TRBJ2-5, with 8 bases lining up with TRBD1. This CDR3 has 15 amino acids. Per germline, CDR1 MNHNY and CDR2 SVGAGI (reference sequence). V shed 0 bases, J shed 5 bases, and the junction held 5 bases outside the gene matches. The CDR3 DNA reads as TGTGCCAGCAGTTACTCGCGGACAGGGCCCGAGACCCAGTACTTC. This sequence encodes CASSYSRTGPETQYF.

The chain employs TRBV28 and TRBJ2-7, with 8 bases lining up with TRBD2. CDR3 length equals 18 residues. Unmatched junction bases numbered 14, after V lost 0 bases and J lost 4 bases. Germline CDR1 and CDR2: MDHEN and SYDVKM. CDR3 coding DNA: TGTGCCAGCAGTTTATGCGCGGGGGGACGGGTCGGCCCTTACGAGCAGTACTTC. Protein product: CASSLCAGGRVGPYEQYF.

In the case of this clone: Germline is not matched at one junction end, which may reflect a read error. Other DNA sequences within the sample encode an identical CDR3. The chain has TRBV27 and TRBJ2-2; 12 nucleotides line up with TRBD1. Germline V CDR1 and CDR2: MNHEY, SMNVEV (reference sequence). This CDR3 region has 18 residues. Written as DNA, the CDR3 is TGCGCCAGCAGAACAACGGGACAGGGGGCGAAATTTGACGGGGAGCTGTTTTTT. Translating it yields CASRTTGQGAKFDGELFF.

This chain joins TRBV5-6 and TRBJ1-1; D gene unclear. V lost 0 bases and J lost 0, with 12 bases in between. The CDR3 is 16 amino acids. Germline V gives CDR1 SGHDT, CDR2 YYEEEE. The CDR3 loop reads CASSLEAGNMNTEAFF. The CDR3 region has the DNA TGTGCCAGCAGCTTGGAGGCAGGTAACATGAACACTGAAGCTTTCTTT.

The chain employs TRBV4-2 and TRBJ2-3; D unresolved. Trimming shortened V by 2 bases and J by 1 base, and 13 bases separated the two germline ends. Germline loops: CDR1 LGHNA, CDR2 YNFKEQ. The CDR3 consists of 16 residues. This chain's CDR3 is CASSQSKRNRTDTQYF. CDR3 DNA: TGTGCCAGCAGCCAATCGAAAAGAAACCGCACAGATACGCAGTATTTT.

The gene calls are TRBV28 and TRBJ2-5; 9 positions agree with TRBD1. The germline V gene has CDR1 MDHEN and CDR2 SYDVKM. After removal of 6 bases from V and 0 bases from J, the junction contained 5 bases not matched to a gene. CDR3 size: 15 residues. In DNA, the CDR3 is TGTGCCAGCAGAAACAGGGGGCGCGACCAAGAGACCCAGTACTTC. Translated, it gives CASRNRGRDQETQYF.

This chain uses TRBV4-1 with TRBJ2-2, with 10 bases fitting TRBD2. Germline V gives CDR1 MGHRA, CDR2 YSYEKL. V trimming: 0 bases; J trimming: 5 bases; junction bases outside the gene matches: 15. The CDR3 spans 20 residues. In nucleotides, the CDR3 is TGCGCCAGCAGCCAAGAAAGGGAACCGGGACTAGCGTTGGTTACCGGGGAGCTGTTTTTT. Its protein is CASSQEREPGLALVTGELFF.

This sequence joins TRBV19 and TRBJ1-5; 7 nucleotides line up with TRBD1. V trimming: 6 bases; J trimming: 1 base; junction bases outside the gene matches: 9. Germline CDR1 and CDR2: LNHDA and SQIVND (reference sequence). The CDR3 sequence is 16 residues long. This chain's CDR3 is CASSNGTAGSNQPQHF. Written as DNA, the CDR3 is TGTGCCAGTAGCAATGGGACAGCTGGGAGCAATCAGCCCCAGCATTTT.

The V and J genes are TRBV12-5 and TRBJ2-3, with 8 nucleotides matching TRBD1. Trimming took 3 bases from V and 4 from J; bases not matched to a gene: 12. This CDR3 is built from 17 residues. Germline CDR1 reads LGHNT; CDR2 reads FRNRAP. DNA of the CDR3: TGTGCTAGTGGTTTAGCCGACAGGGGTAGAATTCCAGATACGCAGTATTTT. As protein: CASGLADRGRIPDTQYF.

This clone showed up just once. The chain employs TRBV4-1 and TRBJ2-7; 12 bases are shared with TRBD2. The junction had 18 bases not matched to a gene; V was cut back by 6 bases and J by 6 bases. The CDR3 covers 18 residues. Per the germline V gene, CDR1 is MGHRA and CDR2 is YSYEKL. CDR3 bases: TGCGCCAGCAGTCGGGACAGGCTTCGGACTAGCGGGAATTGCGAGCAGTACTTC. This codes for CASSRDRLRTSGNCEQYF.

This chain uses TRBV28 with TRBJ2-7, with D maybe TRBD2 (6 bases). Germline CDR1 and CDR2: MDHEN and SYDVKM. This CDR3 has 15 amino acids. Trimming took 7 bases from V and 4 from J, leaving 20 bases between them. The CDR3 reads CASNGSPGAAYEQYF. For the CDR3, the DNA is TGTGCCAGCAATGGGTCACCGGGAGCAGCATACGAGCAGTACTTC.

The chain combines TRBV28 with TRBJ2-3; 7 nucleotides line up with TRBD1. This CDR3 contains 15 residues. The ends lost 4 bases at V and 1 base at J; junction bases unmatched: 5. Germline CDR1 is MDHEN and CDR2 is SYDVKM. CDR3 DNA: TGTGCCAGCAGTTCCCAAGGGGGCGGCACAGATACGCAGTATTTT. Translation: CASSSQGGGTDTQYF.

This chain joins TRBV15 and TRBJ2-1; 9 bases align to TRBD2. The CDR3 sequence is 17 residues long. Germline CDR1 is LNHNV and CDR2 is YYDKDF (reference sequence). With V trimmed by 6 bases and J by 8 bases, 17 bases remained unmatched. Here the CDR3 reads CATRKNKREAGGHEQFF. CDR3 in DNA: TGTGCCACCAGAAAAAATAAGCGGGAGGCCGGGGGCCATGAGCAGTTCTTC.

This clone was recorded a few times. The J gene is TRBJ2-5, the V gene TRBV5-8; D is perhaps TRBD2 (6 bases). V lost 4 bases to trimming and J lost 5 bases, with 12 bases between them. This CDR3 has 13 residues. CDR1 SGHTS and CDR2 YDEGEE come from the germline V gene. CDR3 DNA: TGTGCCAGCAGCGTCACTAGCAGCGAGACCCAGTACTTC. Translation: CASSVTSSETQYF.

This clone appeared once. This rearrangement joins TRBV5-1 to TRBJ2-5; 8 positions agree with TRBD1. The closer fit of TRBJ2-7 to the DNA end suggests the J call may be wrong. This CDR3 spans 14 amino acids. CDR1 and CDR2 from the germline V gene are SGHRS and YFSETQ. The DNA of the CDR3 is TGCGCCAGCAGCTTGGGGACAGGGCTCTACGAGCAGTACTTC. Protein product: CASSLGTGLYEQYF.

The V gene is TRBV25-1, the J gene TRBJ1-2; 9 nucleotides match TRBD1. The germline V gene has CDR1 MGHDK and CDR2 SYGVNS. Trimming at V came to 3 bases and at J to 3 bases, leaving 11 bases not matched to a gene. The length of the CDR3 is 17 residues. The CDR3 nucleotides are TGTGCCAGCAGTGACCACTCCGGGACAGGGTTGGACTATGGCTACACCTTC. It is translated as CASSDHSGTGLDYGYTF.

The chain uses TRBV7-6 and TRBJ1-3, with D hard to call. The V end lost 1 base, the J end lost 0 bases, and 13 bases lay between the germline ends. This CDR3 has 17 residues. Germline V gives CDR1 SGHVS, CDR2 FNYEAQ. The CDR3 reads CASSLETSDYSGNTIYF. CDR3 DNA: TGTGCCAGCAGCTTAGAAACCTCCGATTACTCTGGAAACACCATATATTTT. Complete variable domain (other parts from reference TRBV7-6 and TRBJ1-3): GAGVSQSPRYKVTKRGQDVALRCDPISGHVSLYWYRQALGQGPEFLTYFNYEAQQDKSGLPNDRFSAERPEGSISTLTIQRTEQRDSAMYRCASSLETSDYSGNTIYFGEGSWLTVV.